The clone carrying this TCR beta chain was seen just once. The data belong to a study of OX40 agonist ivuxolimab in advanced cancers. V lost 0 bases and J lost 4, with 10 bases in between. Germline assignment: CDR1 MNHEY and CDR2 SVGAGI. CDR3 length equals 15 residues. Libraries were prepared by immunoSEQ multiplex PCR; TCRdb keeps only in-frame clonotypes and omits some of them. The sample includes approximately 67,000 clones, 75% to 95% seen only once; the top ten take approximately 6%. Sequencing was performed on CD4+ or CD8+ T cells sorted from blood, taken in a trial of the OX40 agonist ivuxolimab. This receptor was obtained from an adult with an advanced solid tumor such as melanoma, head and neck, liver or kidney cancer. The rearrangement uses TRBV6-5 and TRBJ1-5; D gene ambiguous. This CDR3 is CASSYSRLGNQPQHF. The CDR3 nucleotides are TGTGCCAGCAGTTACTCGCGTTTAGGGAATCAGCCCCAGCATTTT.